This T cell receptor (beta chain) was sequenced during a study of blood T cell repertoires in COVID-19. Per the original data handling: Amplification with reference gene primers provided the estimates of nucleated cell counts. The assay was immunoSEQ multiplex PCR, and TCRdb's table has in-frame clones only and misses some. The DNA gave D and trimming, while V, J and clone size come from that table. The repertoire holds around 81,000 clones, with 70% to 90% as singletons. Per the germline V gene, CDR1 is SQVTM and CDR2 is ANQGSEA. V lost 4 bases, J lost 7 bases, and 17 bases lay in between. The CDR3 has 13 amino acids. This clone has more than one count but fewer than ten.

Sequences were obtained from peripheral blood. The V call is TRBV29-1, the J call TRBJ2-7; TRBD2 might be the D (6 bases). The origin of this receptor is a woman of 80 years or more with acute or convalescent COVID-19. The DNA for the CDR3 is TGCAGCGTTGGGTCCGGGACTCTGAAAGAGCAGTACTTC. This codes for CSVGSGTLKEQYF.